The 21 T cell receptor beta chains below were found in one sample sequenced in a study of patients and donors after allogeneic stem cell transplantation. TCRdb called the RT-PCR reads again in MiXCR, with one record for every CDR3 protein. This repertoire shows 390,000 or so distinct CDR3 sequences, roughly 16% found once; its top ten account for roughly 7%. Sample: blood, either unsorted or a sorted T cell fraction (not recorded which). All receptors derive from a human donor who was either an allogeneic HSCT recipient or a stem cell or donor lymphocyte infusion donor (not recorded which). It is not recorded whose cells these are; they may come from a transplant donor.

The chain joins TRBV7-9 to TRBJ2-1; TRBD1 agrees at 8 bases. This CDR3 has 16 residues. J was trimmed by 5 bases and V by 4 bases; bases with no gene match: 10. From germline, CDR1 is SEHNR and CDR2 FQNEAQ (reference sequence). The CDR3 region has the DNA TGTGCCAGCAGCTCACTCCGGGACAGGACGAACAATGAGCAGTTCTTC. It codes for CASSSLRDRTNNEQFF.

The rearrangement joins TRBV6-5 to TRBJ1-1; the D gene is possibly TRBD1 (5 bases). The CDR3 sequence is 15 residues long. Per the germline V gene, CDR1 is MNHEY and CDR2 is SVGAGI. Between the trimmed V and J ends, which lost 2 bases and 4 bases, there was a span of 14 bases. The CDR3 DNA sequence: TGTGCCAGCAGTTACGATGGCAGGGTGATCACTGAAGCTTTCTTT. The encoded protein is CASSYDGRVITEAFF.

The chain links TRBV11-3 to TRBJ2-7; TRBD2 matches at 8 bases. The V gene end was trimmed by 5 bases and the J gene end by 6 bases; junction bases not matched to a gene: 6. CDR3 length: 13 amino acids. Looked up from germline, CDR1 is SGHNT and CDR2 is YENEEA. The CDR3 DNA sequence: TGTGCCAGCAGCCCCGGGGGGGGCGCCGAGCAGTACTTC. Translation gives CASSPGGGAEQYF.

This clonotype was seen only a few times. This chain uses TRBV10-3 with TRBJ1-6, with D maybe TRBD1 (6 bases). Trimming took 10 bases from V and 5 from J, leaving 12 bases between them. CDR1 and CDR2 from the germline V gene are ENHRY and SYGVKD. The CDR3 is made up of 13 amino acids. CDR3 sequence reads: CATAGTNNSPLHF. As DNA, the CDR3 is TGTGCCACCGCTGGGACAAATAATTCACCCCTCCACTTT.

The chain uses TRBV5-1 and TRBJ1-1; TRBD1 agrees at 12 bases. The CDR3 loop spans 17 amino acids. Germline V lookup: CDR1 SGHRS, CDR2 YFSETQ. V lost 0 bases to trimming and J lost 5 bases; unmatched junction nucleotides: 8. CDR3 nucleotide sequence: TGCGCCAGCAGCTTGGCCCGGGACAGGGGGCGATTGACTGAAGCTTTCTTT. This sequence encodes CASSLARDRGRLTEAFF.

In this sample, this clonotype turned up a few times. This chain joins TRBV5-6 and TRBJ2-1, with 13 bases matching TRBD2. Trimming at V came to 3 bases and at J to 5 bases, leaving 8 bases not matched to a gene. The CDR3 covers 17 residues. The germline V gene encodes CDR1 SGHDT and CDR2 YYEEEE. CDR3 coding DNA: TGTGCCAGCAGCTCGACCCGGGGACTAGCGGGAAACAATGAGCAGTTCTTC. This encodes CASSSTRGLAGNNEQFF.

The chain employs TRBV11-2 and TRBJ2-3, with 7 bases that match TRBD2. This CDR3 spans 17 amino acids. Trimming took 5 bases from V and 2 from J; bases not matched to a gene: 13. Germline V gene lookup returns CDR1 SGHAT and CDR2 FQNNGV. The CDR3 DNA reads TGTGCCAGCAGCAACAAAATACGGGACTATCCCACAGATACGCAGTATTTT. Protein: CASSNKIRDYPTDTQYF. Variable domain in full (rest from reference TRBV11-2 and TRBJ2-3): EAGVAQSPRYKIIEKRQSVAFWCNPISGHATLYWYQQILGQGPKLLIQFQNNGVVDDSQLPKDRFSAERLKGVDSTLKIQPAKLEDSAVYLCASSNKIRDYPTDTQYFGPGTRLTVL.

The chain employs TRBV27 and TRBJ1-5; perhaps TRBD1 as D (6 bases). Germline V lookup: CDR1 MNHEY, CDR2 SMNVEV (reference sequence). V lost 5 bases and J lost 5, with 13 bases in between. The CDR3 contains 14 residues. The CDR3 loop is CASSDRQADQPQHF. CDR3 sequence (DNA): TGTGCCAGCAGTGACCGACAGGCTGATCAGCCCCAGCATTTT.

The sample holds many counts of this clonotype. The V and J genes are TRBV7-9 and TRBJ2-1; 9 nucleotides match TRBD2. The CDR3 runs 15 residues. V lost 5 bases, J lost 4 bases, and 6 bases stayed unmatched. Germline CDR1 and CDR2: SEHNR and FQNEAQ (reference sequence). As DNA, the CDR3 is TGTGCCAGCAGCCCGCGGGGGGGCTTTTACAATGAGCAGTTCTTC. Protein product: CASSPRGGFYNEQFF.

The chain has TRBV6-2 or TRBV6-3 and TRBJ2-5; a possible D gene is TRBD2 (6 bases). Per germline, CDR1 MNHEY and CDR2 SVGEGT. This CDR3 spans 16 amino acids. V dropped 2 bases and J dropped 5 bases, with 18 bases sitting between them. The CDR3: CASSYGRGHPTETQYF. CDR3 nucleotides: TGTGCCAGCAGTTACGGGCGGGGTCATCCTACGGAGACCCAGTACTTC.

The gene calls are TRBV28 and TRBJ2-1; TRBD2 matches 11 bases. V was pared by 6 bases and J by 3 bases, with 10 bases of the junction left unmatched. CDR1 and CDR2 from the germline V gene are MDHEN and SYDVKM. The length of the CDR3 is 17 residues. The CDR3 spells CASSLLAGERGYNEQFF. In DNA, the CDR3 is TGTGCCAGCAGCTTACTAGCGGGAGAAAGAGGCTACAATGAGCAGTTCTTC.

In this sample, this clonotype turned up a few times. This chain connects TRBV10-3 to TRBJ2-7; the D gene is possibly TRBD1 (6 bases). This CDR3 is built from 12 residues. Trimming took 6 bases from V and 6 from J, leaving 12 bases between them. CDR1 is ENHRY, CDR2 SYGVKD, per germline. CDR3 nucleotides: TGTGCCATCAGCCACCGACAGGCCGAGCAGTACTTC. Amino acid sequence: CAISHRQAEQYF.

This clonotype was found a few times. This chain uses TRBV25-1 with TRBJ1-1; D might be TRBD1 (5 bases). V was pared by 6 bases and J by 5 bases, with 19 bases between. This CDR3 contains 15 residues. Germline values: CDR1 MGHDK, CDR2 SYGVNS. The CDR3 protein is CASRQAGGLGTEAFF. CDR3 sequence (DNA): TGTGCCAGCAGACAGGCCGGGGGATTGGGAACTGAAGCTTTCTTT.

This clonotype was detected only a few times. The DNA for the CDR3 is TGCAGTGCCCCGACCCCAAACTATGGCTACACCTTC. This gives the protein CSAPTPNYGYTF. This chain connects TRBV20-1 to TRBJ1-2; unclear D gene. Trimming shortened V by 6 bases and J by 2 bases, and 10 bases separated the two germline ends. CDR3 length equals 12 residues. Germline values: CDR1 DFQATT, CDR2 SNEGSKA (reference sequence).

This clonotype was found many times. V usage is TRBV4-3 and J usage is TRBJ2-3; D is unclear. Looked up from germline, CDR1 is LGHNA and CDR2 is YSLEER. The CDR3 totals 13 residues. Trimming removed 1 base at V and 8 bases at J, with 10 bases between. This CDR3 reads CASSQGGPGTQYF. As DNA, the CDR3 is TGCGCCAGCAGCCAAGGTGGCCCCGGTACGCAGTATTTT.

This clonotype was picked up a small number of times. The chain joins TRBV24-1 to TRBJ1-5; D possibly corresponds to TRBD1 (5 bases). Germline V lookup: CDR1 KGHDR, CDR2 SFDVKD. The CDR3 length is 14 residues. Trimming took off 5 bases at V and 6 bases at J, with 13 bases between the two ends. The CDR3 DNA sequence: TGTGCCACCAGTGGCCCAGGGTTCGCTCAGCCCCAGCATTTT. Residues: CATSGPGFAQPQHF.

CDR3 DNA: TGTGCCAGCAGCAAAGCCCGCCGGGCGTATTTCCAAGAGACCCAGTACTTC. Protein product: CASSKARRAYFQETQYF. The chain links TRBV14 to TRBJ2-5; D unclear. Between the trimmed V and J ends, which lost 5 bases and 1 base, there was a span of 20 bases. Germline CDR1 reads SGHDN; CDR2 reads FVKESK. The CDR3 is 17 amino acids.

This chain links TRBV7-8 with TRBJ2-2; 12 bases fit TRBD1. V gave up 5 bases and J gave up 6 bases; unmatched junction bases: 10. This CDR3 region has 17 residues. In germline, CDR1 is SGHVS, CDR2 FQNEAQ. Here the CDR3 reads CASSPRGTGGESGELFF. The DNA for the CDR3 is TGTGCCAGCAGCCCGCGGGGGACAGGGGGCGAATCCGGGGAGCTGTTTTTT.

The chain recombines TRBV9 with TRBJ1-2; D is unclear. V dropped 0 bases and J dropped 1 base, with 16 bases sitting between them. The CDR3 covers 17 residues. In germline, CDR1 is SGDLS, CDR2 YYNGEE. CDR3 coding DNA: TGTGCCAGCAGCGTAGGGTCTTTGGGAGCCTTTAACTATGGCTACACCTTC. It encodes CASSVGSLGAFNYGYTF.

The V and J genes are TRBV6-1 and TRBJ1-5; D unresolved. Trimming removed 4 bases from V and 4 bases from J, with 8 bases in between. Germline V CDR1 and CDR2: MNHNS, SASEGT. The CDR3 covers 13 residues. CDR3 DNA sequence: TGTGCCAGCAGTGGGTTTTGGAATCAGCCCCAGCATTTT. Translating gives CASSGFWNQPQHF.

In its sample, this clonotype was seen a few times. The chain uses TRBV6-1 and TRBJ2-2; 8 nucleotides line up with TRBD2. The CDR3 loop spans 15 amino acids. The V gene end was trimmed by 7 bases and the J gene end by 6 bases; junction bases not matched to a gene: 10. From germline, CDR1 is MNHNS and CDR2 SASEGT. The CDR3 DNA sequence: TGTGCCAGCAACCATGGGACTAGTCCTGCCGGGGAGCTGTTTTTT. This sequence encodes CASNHGTSPAGELFF.